The 2 T cell receptor beta chains listed next were all sequenced from one sample in a study of shared clonotypes between healthy human individuals. Profiled with immunoSEQ multiplex PCR; TCRdb holds only in-frame clones, not every one. The sample yields about 2 million clones, about 95% seen once. Naive CD8 cells comprised CD45RO-negative, CCR7-positively selected cells, excluding terminally differentiated effector memory CD45RA+ cells. Input material: naive CD8+ T cells sorted from blood. These receptors originate from a man between 18 and 29 years old in good health.

V gene TRBV7-2 combines with J gene TRBJ2-1; weak D call: TRBD2 (5 bases). The V gene lost 4 bases and the J gene lost 7 bases, with 17 bases spanning the gap. Germline V lookup: CDR1 SGHTA, CDR2 FQGNSA. The CDR3 has 15 amino acids. The DNA of the CDR3 is TGTGCCAGCAGCTCCTCACTCTACACGGGGAATGAGCAGTTCTTC. Its protein is CASSSSLYTGNEQFF.

This chain joins TRBV10-3 and TRBJ1-2; D possibly corresponds to TRBD1 (5 bases). From germline, CDR1 is ENHRY and CDR2 SYGVKD. The CDR3 is 15 amino acids. Trimming removed 4 bases at V and 4 bases at J, with 16 bases between. CDR3 loop: CAISGGTGPRYGYTF. CDR3 DNA: TGTGCCATCAGTGGGGGGACGGGTCCCCGCTATGGCTACACCTTC.